These 27 T cell receptor beta chains were all obtained from the same sample, sequenced in a study of blood T cell repertoires in COVID-19. Sequenced by immunoSEQ multiplex PCR; TCRdb stores in-frame clones only, minus some. This table has 350,000 or so clones, approximately 89% appearing once. Input material: peripheral blood. Every receptor here comes from a woman aged 55-70 years with COVID-19, enrolled during active disease.

The chain recombines TRBV5-8 with TRBJ1-3; 12 positions match TRBD1. Germline-derived CDR1 and CDR2 are SGHTS and YDEGEE. The V segment lost 4 bases and the J segment 4 bases; nucleotides outside the gene matches: 6. The CDR3 runs 16 residues. The chain's CDR3 is CASSTGQGAPGNTIYF. The CDR3 DNA reads TGTGCCAGCAGCACGGGACAGGGGGCGCCAGGAAACACCATATATTTT.

The chain employs TRBV27 and TRBJ2-7; 7 bases fit TRBD1. This CDR3 is 13 amino acids long. Germline CDR1 MNHEY, CDR2 SMNVEV (reference sequence). Unmatched junction bases numbered 3, after V lost 6 bases and J lost 1 base. DNA for the CDR3: TGTGCCAGCAGCCTACAGGGGTCCTACGAGCAGTACTTC. This translates into CASSLQGSYEQYF.

This clone was detected only once. The chain has TRBV5-4 and TRBJ2-5; tentatively, D is TRBD2 (6 bases). In germline, CDR1 is SGHNT, CDR2 YYREEE (reference sequence). This CDR3 spans 16 amino acids. The V end was cut by 7 bases, the J end by 5 bases, with 24 bases between. In DNA form, the CDR3 reads TGTGCCAGCCGGGATTCCGGGGGTCCATTATCGGAGACCCAGTACTTC. This encodes CASRDSGGPLSETQYF.

The chain combines TRBV5-4 with TRBJ2-5, with 9 bases lining up with TRBD1. The V gene end was trimmed by 3 bases and the J gene end by 0 bases; junction bases not matched to a gene: 3. Germline values: CDR1 SGHNT, CDR2 YYREEE (reference sequence). The CDR3 is 15 amino acids. The CDR3 sequence: CASSSDRGNQETQYF. For the CDR3, the DNA is TGTGCCAGCAGCTCGGACAGGGGAAACCAAGAGACCCAGTACTTC.

CDR3 in DNA: TGTGCCAGCAGCTTAGGGACACCGAGCTCCTACAATGAGCAGTTCTTC. This gives the protein CASSLGTPSSYNEQFF. V usage is TRBV7-9 and J usage is TRBJ2-1, with TRBD1 as a possible D gene (5 bases). Trimming left V 1 base short and J 0 bases short, with 10 bases between. This CDR3 is 16 amino acids long. Germline V CDR1 and CDR2: SEHNR, FQNEAQ (reference sequence).

The V call is TRBV2, the J call TRBJ1-1; 7 bases map to TRBD1. CDR3 length equals 16 residues. Germline V CDR1 and CDR2: SNHLY, FYNNEI. J was trimmed by 4 bases and V by 7 bases; bases with no gene match: 15. CDR3 sequence reads: CASNPSIGTVGTEAFF. CDR3 bases: TGTGCCAGCAATCCAAGCATAGGGACAGTCGGCACTGAAGCTTTCTTT.

The V and J genes are TRBV11-2 and TRBJ2-5; 8 positions agree with TRBD1. The CDR3 is made up of 13 amino acids. Germline CDR1 reads SGHAT; CDR2 reads FQNNGV. After removal of 4 bases from V and 5 bases from J, the junction contained 3 bases not matched to a gene. As DNA, the CDR3 is TGTGCCAGCAGCTCCTACAGGGGGGAGACCCAGTACTTC. Translation gives CASSSYRGETQYF.

This clone appeared a few times. The gene calls are TRBV5-1 and TRBJ1-1; the match to TRBD1 covers 9 bases. This CDR3 is 15 amino acids long. Germline lookup yields CDR1 SGHRS and CDR2 YFSETQ. V was clipped by 4 bases and J by 4 bases; unmatched bases: 8. The CDR3 region is CASSAWTGEGTEAFF. DNA for the CDR3: TGCGCCAGCAGCGCTTGGACAGGGGAGGGCACTGAAGCTTTCTTT.

This chain's CDR3 is CASSLRGSPDLTIYF. DNA for the CDR3: TGTGCCAGCAGTTTAAGGGGGTCCCCGGATTTGACCATATATTTT. This chain uses TRBV28 with TRBJ1-3; maybe TRBD1 (6 bases). The CDR3 spans 15 residues. The V gene's germline CDR1 is MDHEN and CDR2 SYDVKM. The ends were cut back, 2 bases at V and 10 bases at J, with 18 bases in the middle.

The V and J genes are TRBV10-3 and TRBJ1-6; D gene ambiguous. CDR3 length: 13 amino acids. Germline CDR1 and CDR2: ENHRY and SYGVKD. Trimming cost V 6 bases and J 9 bases, with 12 bases left between them. DNA for the CDR3: TGTGCCATCAGGGGAGGGATGGGTTCACCCCTCCACTTT. Its protein is CAIRGGMGSPLHF.

J is TRBJ1-2 and V is TRBV2; 8 positions agree with TRBD1. CDR3 size: 14 residues. Germline V CDR1 and CDR2: SNHLY, FYNNEI. J gave up 5 bases and V 7 bases, and 9 bases lay outside the gene matches. The CDR3 here is CASKIQGGGYGYTF. CDR3 in DNA: TGTGCCAGCAAAATACAGGGGGGAGGATATGGCTACACCTTC.

This sequence joins TRBV5-1 and TRBJ2-7; 9 positions match TRBD1. Germline V gene sequence: CDR1 SGHRS, CDR2 YFSETQ. Germline trimming cut 3 bases from V and 2 bases from J; bases unmatched to any gene: 6. This CDR3 contains 15 residues. Here the CDR3 DNA reads TGCGCCAGCAGCTCTCCCTGGACAGGGGCCTACGAGCAGTACTTC. It is translated as CASSSPWTGAYEQYF.

This clone was observed a few times. The chain has TRBV4-1 and TRBJ2-4; TRBD1 agrees at 9 bases. Germline assignment: CDR1 MGHRA and CDR2 YSYEKL. The CDR3 has 19 amino acids. V lost 2 bases, J lost 0 bases, and 11 bases stayed unmatched. The CDR3 coding sequence is TGCGCCAGCAGCCAAACCCCTCTACAGGGGGCGGCAGCCAAAAACATTCAGTACTTC. Translating it yields CASSQTPLQGAAAKNIQYF.

This CDR3 reads CASGGGVDQPQHF. Here the CDR3 DNA reads TGTGCCAGCGGTGGGGGGGTGGATCAGCCCCAGCATTTT. V usage is TRBV6-6 and J usage is TRBJ1-5; TRBD1 might be the D (5 bases). This CDR3 contains 13 residues. Germline CDR1 reads MNHNY; CDR2 reads SVGAGI (reference sequence). Trimming left V 8 bases short and J 5 bases short, with 13 bases between.

About this clone: The junction departs from germline at one end; a sequencing error may be responsible. CDR3 bases: TGCGTCTCAGGGCACCATAATCAGCCCCAGCATTTT. It codes for CVSGHHNQPQHF. The V call is TRBV6-5, the J call TRBJ1-5, with a tentative D call TRBD1 (5 bases). CDR1 is MNHEY, CDR2 SVGAGI, per germline. This CDR3 is built from 12 residues.

This clone was seen more than once but under ten times. The genes are TRBV6-5 and TRBJ1-2, with no clear D. This CDR3 is built from 13 residues. The germline V gene has CDR1 MNHEY and CDR2 SVGAGI. The V and J ends lost 7 bases and 0 bases respectively, with 9 bases between them. CDR3 DNA sequence: TGTGCCAGCAAAGGAGATTCTAACTATGGCTACACCTTC. It translates to CASKGDSNYGYTF.

CDR3 nucleotide sequence: TGCGCCAGCAGCTATACAGGGGGGGATTCACCCCTCCACTTT. It yields the protein CASSYTGGDSPLHF. The chain carries TRBV5-1 and TRBJ1-6; 8 bases are a match to TRBD1. CDR3 length: 14 amino acids. J gave up 8 bases and V 3 bases, and 4 bases lay outside the gene matches. Germline V gene data show CDR1 as SGHRS and CDR2 as YFSETQ.

The chain is built from TRBV5-4 and TRBJ2-2; D uncertain. CDR1 and CDR2 from the germline V gene are SGHNT and YYREEE (reference sequence). The CDR3 contains 12 residues. The V end lost 2 bases, the J end lost 7 bases, and 6 bases lay between the germline ends. The CDR3 DNA reads as TGTGCCAGCAGCTTATCCGGCGGGGAGCTGTTTTTT. Amino acids: CASSLSGGELFF.

As to this clone: Additional DNA sequences in this sample encode the identical CDR3. This rearrangement joins TRBV7-6 to TRBJ1-5; maybe TRBD1 (6 bases). Germline CDR1 is SGHVS and CDR2 is FNYEAQ. This CDR3 contains 16 residues. V gave up 1 base and J gave up 1 base, with 11 bases separating them. For the CDR3, the DNA is TGTGCCAGCAGCTTAGGAGGCAGGGGCAGCAATCAGCCCCAGCATTTT. Residues: CASSLGGRGSNQPQHF.

This sequence joins TRBV7-3 and TRBJ2-7, with 10 bases lining up with TRBD2. Per germline, CDR1 SGHTA and CDR2 FQGTGA. Germline trimming cut 5 bases from V and 9 bases from J; bases unmatched to any gene: 10. The CDR3 is made up of 14 amino acids. CDR3 amino acids: CASSVSGGPSLQYF. The CDR3 coding sequence is TGTGCCAGCAGCGTTAGCGGGGGGCCCTCCTTGCAGTACTTC.

The chain's CDR3 is CAASPKRGGTYNEQFF. CDR3 in DNA: TGTGCCGCCTCACCCAAGCGGGGGGGCACCTACAATGAGCAGTTCTTC. The chain joins TRBV19 to TRBJ2-1; 10 nucleotides align to TRBD2. V shed 11 bases and J 2 bases; nucleotides not matched to a gene: 12. The CDR3 loop spans 16 amino acids. CDR1 is LNHDA and CDR2 is SQIVND in the germline V gene (reference sequence).

The chain employs TRBV6-5 and TRBJ1-6; D unresolved. Trimming removed 0 bases at V and 11 bases at J, with 17 bases between. The germline gives CDR1 MNHEY, CDR2 SVGAGI. CDR3 length: 16 residues. The CDR3: CASSYSSGRDGPPLHF. The CDR3 coding sequence is TGTGCCAGCAGTTACTCGTCCGGGAGGGATGGACCACCCCTCCACTTT.

This chain's CDR3 is CASSLTSGGVNEQFF. Written as DNA, the CDR3 is TGTGCCAGCAGCTTGACTAGCGGGGGGGTGAATGAGCAGTTCTTC. The chain employs TRBV7-2 and TRBJ2-1; 14 bases agree with TRBD2. This CDR3 comprises 15 residues. With 3 bases clipped from V and 7 bases from J, the junction kept 2 bases outside the gene matches. Germline V gene lookup returns CDR1 SGHTA and CDR2 FQGNSA.

V usage is TRBV11-2 and J usage is TRBJ2-3; D remains ambiguous. This CDR3 region has 13 residues. Germline loops: CDR1 SGHAT, CDR2 FQNNGV. Trimming removed 4 bases at V and 2 bases at J, with 7 bases between. The CDR3, as DNA: TGTGCCAGCAGCTCCCGACACACAGATACGCAGTATTTT. It specifies CASSSRHTDTQYF.

This clone was recorded once. The chain couples TRBV18 to TRBJ1-6; 12 bases map to TRBD1. This CDR3 has 15 residues. Germline-derived CDR1 and CDR2 are KGHSH and LQKENI. J was trimmed by 9 bases and V by 2 bases; bases with no gene match: 2. The CDR3: CASSPGTGGFSPLHF. The CDR3 DNA reads as TGTGCCAGCTCACCAGGGACAGGGGGCTTTTCACCCCTCCACTTT. Filled out from reference TRBV18 and TRBJ1-6, the complete variable domain reads NAGVMQNPRHLVRRRGQEARLRCSPMKGHSHVYWYRQLPEEGLKFMVYLQKENIIDESGMPKERFSAEFPKEGPSILRIQQVVRGDSAAYFCASSPGTGGFSPLHFGNGTRLTVT.

V gene TRBV5-6 combines with J gene TRBJ1-1; D may be TRBD1 (6 bases). Germline CDR1 reads SGHDT; CDR2 reads YYEEEE. The CDR3 spans 15 residues. The V and J ends lost 1 base and 8 bases respectively, with 18 bases between them. CDR3 region: CASSLRVAGAKEAFF. CDR3 in DNA: TGTGCCAGCAGCTTGCGTGTCGCGGGGGCGAAGGAAGCTTTCTTT.

V gene TRBV5-1 combines with J gene TRBJ1-6; 10 positions agree with TRBD1. The germline gives CDR1 SGHRS, CDR2 YFSETQ. The CDR3 has 15 amino acids. With 0 bases clipped from V and 12 bases from J, the junction kept 6 bases outside the gene matches. CDR3 sequence: CASSLDGTGELPLHF. CDR3 nucleotides: TGCGCCAGCAGCTTGGATGGGACAGGGGAATTACCCCTCCACTTT.